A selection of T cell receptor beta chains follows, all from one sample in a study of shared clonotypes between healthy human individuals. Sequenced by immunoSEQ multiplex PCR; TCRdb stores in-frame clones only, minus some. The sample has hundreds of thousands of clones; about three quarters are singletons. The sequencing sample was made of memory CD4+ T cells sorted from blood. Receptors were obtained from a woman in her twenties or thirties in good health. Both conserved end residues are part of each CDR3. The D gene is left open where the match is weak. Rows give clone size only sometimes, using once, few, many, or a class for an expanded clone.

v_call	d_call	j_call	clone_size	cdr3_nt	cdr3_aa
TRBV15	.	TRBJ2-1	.	TGTGCCACCAGCCGGGACCTTCGCCACTCCTACAATGAGCAGTTCTTC	CATSRDLRHSYNEQFF
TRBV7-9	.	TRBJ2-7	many	TGTGCCAGCAGCCCGAACAGCCGCTACGAGCAGTACTTC	CASSPNSRYEQYF
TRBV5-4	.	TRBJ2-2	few	TGTGCCAGCAGCTTGGGCCTGGGCAGTATAAACACCGGGGAGCTGTTTTTT	CASSLGLGSINTGELFF
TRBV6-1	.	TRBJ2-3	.	TGTGCCAGCAGTGAAGGGTGGGCTACGCAGTATTTT	CASSEGWATQYF
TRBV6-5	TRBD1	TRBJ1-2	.	TGTGCCAGCAGGGACAGGGCCCCCTATGGCTACACCTTC	CASRDRAPYGYTF
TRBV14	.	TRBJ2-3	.	TGTGCCAGCAGCCAATCGCGGTCCACAGATACGCAGTATTTT	CASSQSRSTDTQYF
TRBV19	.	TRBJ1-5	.	TGTGCCAGTAGTATACAGGACGACCAGCCCCAGCATTTT	CASSIQDDQPQHF
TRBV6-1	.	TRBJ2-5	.	TGTGCCAGCAGTGAATTAGGGGGAGTAGAGACCCAGTACTTC	CASSELGGVETQYF
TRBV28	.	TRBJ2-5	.	TGTGCCAGCAGTTTGCCGGCCCAAGAGACCCAGTACTTC	CASSLPAQETQYF
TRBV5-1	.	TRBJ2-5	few	TGCGCCAGCAGCACAAGTACAGGCGGAGAGACCCAGTACTTC	CASSTSTGGETQYF
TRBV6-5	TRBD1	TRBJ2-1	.	TGTGCCAGCAGTTACACGACAGGGAAGATCGATGAGCAGTTCTTC	CASSYTTGKIDEQFF
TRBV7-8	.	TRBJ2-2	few	TGTGCCAGCAGCTTAGCCGTCGTTACCTTCGGGGAGCTGTTTTTT	CASSLAVVTFGELFF
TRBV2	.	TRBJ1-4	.	TGTGCCAGCCGGGACTTAAGAGAAAAACTGTTTTTT	CASRDLREKLFF
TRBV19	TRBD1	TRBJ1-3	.	TGTGCCAGTAGTATCATGACAGGGGGACTGAAGAACACCATATATTTT	CASSIMTGGLKNTIYF
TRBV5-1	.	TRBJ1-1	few	TGCGCCAGCAGCACGGGACATTATGAAGCTTTCTTT	CASSTGHYEAFF
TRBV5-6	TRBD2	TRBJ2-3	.	TGTGCCAGTAGGACTAGCGGGGGCTCGGATACGCAGTATTTT	CASRTSGGSDTQYF
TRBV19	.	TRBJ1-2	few	TGTGCCAGTAGTATAACGCAGGTGGACTATGGCTACACCTTC	CASSITQVDYGYTF
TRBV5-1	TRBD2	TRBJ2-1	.	TGCGCCAGCATGAAGGGGACTAGTGCAGGCAATGAGCAGTTCTTC	CASMKGTSAGNEQFF
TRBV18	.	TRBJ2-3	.	TGTGCCAGCTCACCAAGCGGAACCAGCACAGATACGCAGTATTTT	CASSPSGTSTDTQYF
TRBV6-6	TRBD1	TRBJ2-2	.	TGTGCCAGCAGTTACTCCGGGACAGAGAACACCGGGGAGCTGTTTTTT	CASSYSGTENTGELFF
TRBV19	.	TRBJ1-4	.	TGTGCCAGTAGTAAGATAGACGGTGTAAATGAAAAACTGTTTTTT	CASSKIDGVNEKLFF
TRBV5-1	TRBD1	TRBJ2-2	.	TGCGCCAGCAGCTTTGGGGACAGGGATGGCGGGGAGCTGTTTTTT	CASSFGDRDGGELFF
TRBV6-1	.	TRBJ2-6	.	TGTGCCAGCAATGGGGCCCAGACTGGGGCCAACGTCCTGACTTTC	CASNGAQTGANVLTF
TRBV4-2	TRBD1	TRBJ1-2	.	TGTGCCAGCAGCCAAGAAGGGACAGGGTTGAACTATGGCTACACCTTC	CASSQEGTGLNYGYTF
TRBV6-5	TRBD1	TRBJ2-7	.	TGTGCCAGCAGCACCCGGGACAGGGTTGGCTACGAGCAGTACTTC	CASSTRDRVGYEQYF
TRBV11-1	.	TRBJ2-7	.	TGTGCCAGCAGCTTAGAGTCTTCCGGGCCCCACGGGCAGTACTTC	CASSLESSGPHGQYF
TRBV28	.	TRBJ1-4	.	TGTGCCAGCAGCGATAACCGGGTGGGGGCGCGGGAAAAACTGTTTTTT	CASSDNRVGAREKLFF
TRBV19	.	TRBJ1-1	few	TGTGCCAGTAGTATGCGCCAGACGAACACTGAAGCTTTCTTT	CASSMRQTNTEAFF
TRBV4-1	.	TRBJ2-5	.	TGCGCCAGCAGCCAAGGTGCGCTAACAGCGGGCCAAGAGACCCAGTACTTC	CASSQGALTAGQETQYF
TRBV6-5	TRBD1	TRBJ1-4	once	TGTGCCAGCGCTCTAGACAGGGTGGCGAGTGAAAAACTGTTTTTT	CASALDRVASEKLFF
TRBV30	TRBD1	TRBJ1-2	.	TGTGCCTGGAGTGTATATGGGACAGGGAACTATGGCTACACCTTC	CAWSVYGTGNYGYTF
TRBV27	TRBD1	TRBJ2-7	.	TGTGCCAGCAGTTCGGGACAGGTCCCCTACGAGCAGTACTTC	CASSSGQVPYEQYF
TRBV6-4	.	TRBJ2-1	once	TGTGCTACAGCAAAACAACCCGATGGAGGGCAGTTCTTC	CATAKQPDGGQFF
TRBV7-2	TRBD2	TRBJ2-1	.	TGTGCCAGCAGCTTAGTGTCCGGGACTAGCTGGAATGAGCAGTTCTTC	CASSLVSGTSWNEQFF
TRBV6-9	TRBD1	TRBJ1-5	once	TGTGCCAGCAGGACGACTCCGGGACAGGTCAATCAGCCCCAGCATTTT	CASRTTPGQVNQPQHF
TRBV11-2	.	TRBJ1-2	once	TGTGCCAGCAGCTTAGAAGAGCCCGGGACCCGGGCGAACGGCTACACCTTC	CASSLEEPGTRANGYTF
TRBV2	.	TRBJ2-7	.	TGTGCCAGCAGTGGGGGACGCCTAGGGAGCTACGAGCAGTACTTC	CASSGGRLGSYEQYF
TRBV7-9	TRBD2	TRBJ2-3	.	TGTGCCAGCAGCTTGCGCGGGAGTGCAGATACGCAGTATTTT	CASSLRGSADTQYF
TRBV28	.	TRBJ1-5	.	TGTGCCAGCAGTTCCCCCACCTCGGGTAGCAATCAGCCCCAGCATTTT	CASSSPTSGSNQPQHF
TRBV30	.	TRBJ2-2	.	TGTGCCTGGAGAGGTGGGCAGGGGCGCACCGGGGAGCTGTTTTTT	CAWRGGQGRTGELFF
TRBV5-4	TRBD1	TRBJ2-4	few	TGTGCCAGCAGCTTCCAGGGGGTAGCCAAAAACATTCAGTACTTC	CASSFQGVAKNIQYF
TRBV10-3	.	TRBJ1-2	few	TGTGCCATCAGTGAGACAGGGAACTATGGCTACACCTTC	CAISETGNYGYTF
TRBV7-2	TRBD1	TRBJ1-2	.	TGTGCCAGCAGCTTGACGCAGGGGGCAAATGGCTACACCTTC	CASSLTQGANGYTF
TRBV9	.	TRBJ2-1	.	TGTGCCAGCAGCCCCCCGGGGGTCTCCTACAATGAGCAGTTCTTC	CASSPPGVSYNEQFF
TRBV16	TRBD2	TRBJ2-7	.	TGTGCCAGCAGCCTACACCGGGGGGGCGAGCAGTACTTC	CASSLHRGGEQYF
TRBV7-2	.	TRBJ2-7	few	TGTGCCAGCAGCATTGGACAACCGAAATCCTACGAGCAGTACTTC	CASSIGQPKSYEQYF
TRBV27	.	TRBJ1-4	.	TGTGCCAGCAGTTTATGGGCCCTGGGAGGGGCAACTAATGAAAAACTGTTTTTT	CASSLWALGGATNEKLFF
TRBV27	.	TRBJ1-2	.	TGTGCCAGCAGCTGGACGGGGGACCCGGGGCTCTCTGGCTACACCTTC	CASSWTGDPGLSGYTF
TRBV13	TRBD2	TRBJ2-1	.	TGTGCCAGCAGCGGACCGGGGGGGACCTACAATGAGCAGTTCTTC	CASSGPGGTYNEQFF
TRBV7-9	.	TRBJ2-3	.	TGTGCCAGCAGCCCAGGGGAGGGGCAGGGGGCAGATACGCAGTATTTT	CASSPGEGQGADTQYF
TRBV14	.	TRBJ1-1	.	TGTGCCAGCAGCCATACAGGAAACACTGAAGCTTTCTTT	CASSHTGNTEAFF
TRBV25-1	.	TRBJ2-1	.	TGTGCCAGCAGTGAGATTTCCGGAACCCCCTACAATGAGCAGTTCTTC	CASSEISGTPYNEQFF
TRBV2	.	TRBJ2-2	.	TGTGCCAGCAGTGCCATCGACGGAGCCGGGGAGCTGTTTTTT	CASSAIDGAGELFF
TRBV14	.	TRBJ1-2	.	TGTGCCACGTCACCAGGGGTCGGCTACACCTTC	CATSPGVGYTF
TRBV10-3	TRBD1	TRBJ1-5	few	TGTGCCATCAGTGAGACAGGGGGCAATCAGCCCCAGCATTTT	CAISETGGNQPQHF
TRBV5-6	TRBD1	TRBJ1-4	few	TGTGCCAGCAGCTTCACACAGGGGCTACTTAATGAAAAACTGTTTTTT	CASSFTQGLLNEKLFF
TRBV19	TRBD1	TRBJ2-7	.	TGTGCCAGTAGAACTACTGGACAGGGCTCCTACGAGCAGTACTTC	CASRTTGQGSYEQYF
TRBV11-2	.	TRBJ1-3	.	TGTGCCAGCGGGAACAGGCCCAGCTCTGGAAACACCATATATTTT	CASGNRPSSGNTIYF